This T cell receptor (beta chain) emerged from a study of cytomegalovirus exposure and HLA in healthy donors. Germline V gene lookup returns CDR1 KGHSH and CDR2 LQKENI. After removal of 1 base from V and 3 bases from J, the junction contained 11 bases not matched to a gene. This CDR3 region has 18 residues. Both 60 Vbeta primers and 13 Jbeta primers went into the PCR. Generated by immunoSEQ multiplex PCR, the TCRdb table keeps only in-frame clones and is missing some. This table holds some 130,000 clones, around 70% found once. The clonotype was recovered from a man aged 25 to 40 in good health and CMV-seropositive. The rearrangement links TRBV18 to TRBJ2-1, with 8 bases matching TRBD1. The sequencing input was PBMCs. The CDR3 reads CASSPRAGTGGIYNEQFF. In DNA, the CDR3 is TGTGCCAGCTCACCACGAGCGGGTACAGGGGGGATCTACAATGAGCAGTTCTTC.